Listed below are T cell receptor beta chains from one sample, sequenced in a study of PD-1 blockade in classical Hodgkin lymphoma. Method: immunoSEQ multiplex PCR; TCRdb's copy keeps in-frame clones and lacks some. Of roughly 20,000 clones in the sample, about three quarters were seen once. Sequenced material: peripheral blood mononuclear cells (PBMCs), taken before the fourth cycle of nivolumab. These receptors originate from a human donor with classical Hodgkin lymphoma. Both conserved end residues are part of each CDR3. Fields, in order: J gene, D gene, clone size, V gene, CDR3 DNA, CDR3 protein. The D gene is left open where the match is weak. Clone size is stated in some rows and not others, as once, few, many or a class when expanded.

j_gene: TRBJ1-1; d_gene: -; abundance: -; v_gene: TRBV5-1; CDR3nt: TGCGCCAGCAGCGAAACAGGGTTACGGAGCACTGAAGCTTTCTTT; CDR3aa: CASSETGLRSTEAFF
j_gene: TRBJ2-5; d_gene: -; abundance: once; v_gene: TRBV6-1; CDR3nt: TGTGCCAGCAGATGGGGGGGCGCGGGGCAGGAGACCCAGTACTTC; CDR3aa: CASRWGGAGQETQYF
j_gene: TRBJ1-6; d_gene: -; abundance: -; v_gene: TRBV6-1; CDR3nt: TGTGCCAGCTTCTCCGGGACTTGGGGATCACCCCTCCACTTT; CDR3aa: CASFSGTWGSPLHF
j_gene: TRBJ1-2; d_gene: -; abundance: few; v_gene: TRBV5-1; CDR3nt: TGCGCCACCAGCCCGGGGGAGGGCTATGGCTACACCTTC; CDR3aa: CATSPGEGYGYTF
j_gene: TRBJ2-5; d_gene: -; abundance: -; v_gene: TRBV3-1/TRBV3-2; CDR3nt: TGTGCCAGCAGCTCACACCAGTACTTC; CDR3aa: CASSSHQYF
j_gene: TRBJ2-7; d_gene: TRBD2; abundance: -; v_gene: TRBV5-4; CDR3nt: TGTGCCAGCAGCTTGGCGTCTAGCGGCTCCTACGAGCAGTACTTC; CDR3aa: CASSLASSGSYEQYF
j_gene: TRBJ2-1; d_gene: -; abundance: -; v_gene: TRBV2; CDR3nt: TGTGCCAGCAGTGAGTGGACAGCTAACAATGAGCAGTTCTTC; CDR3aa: CASSEWTANNEQFF
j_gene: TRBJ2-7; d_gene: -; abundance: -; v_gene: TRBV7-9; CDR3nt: TGTGCCAGCAGCCGCTTTTTGGCAGGTCGGCAGGGTTTCTACGAGCAGTACTTC; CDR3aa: CASSRFLAGRQGFYEQYF
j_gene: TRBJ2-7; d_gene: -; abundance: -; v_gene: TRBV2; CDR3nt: TGTGCCAGCAGTCCCAGAACTATATCCTCCTACGAGCAGTACTTC; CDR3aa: CASSPRTISSYEQYF
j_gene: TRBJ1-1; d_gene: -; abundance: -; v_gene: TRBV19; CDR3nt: TGTGCCAGTAGTTGGTCGGCAGGGCTGAAGGTTGGGACTGAAGCTTTCTTT; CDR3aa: CASSWSAGLKVGTEAFF